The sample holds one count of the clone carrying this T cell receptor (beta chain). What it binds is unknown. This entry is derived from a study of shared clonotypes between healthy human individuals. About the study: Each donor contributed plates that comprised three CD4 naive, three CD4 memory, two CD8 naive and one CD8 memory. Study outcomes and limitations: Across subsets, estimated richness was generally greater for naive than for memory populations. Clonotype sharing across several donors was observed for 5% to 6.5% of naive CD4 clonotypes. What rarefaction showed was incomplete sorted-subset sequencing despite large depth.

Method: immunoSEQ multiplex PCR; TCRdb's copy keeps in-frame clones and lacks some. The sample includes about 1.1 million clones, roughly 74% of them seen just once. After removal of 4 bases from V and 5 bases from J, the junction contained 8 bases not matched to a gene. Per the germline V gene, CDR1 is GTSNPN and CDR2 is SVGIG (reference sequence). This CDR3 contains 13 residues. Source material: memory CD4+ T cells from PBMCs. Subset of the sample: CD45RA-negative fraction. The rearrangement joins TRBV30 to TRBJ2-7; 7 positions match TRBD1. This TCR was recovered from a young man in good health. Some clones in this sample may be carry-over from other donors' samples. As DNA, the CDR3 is TGTGCCTGGACCAAGGGGGCCTGGCACGAGCAGTACTTC. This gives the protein CAWTKGAWHEQYF.